This T cell receptor (beta chain) was recovered during a study of T cells in Graves' hyperthyroidism and ophthalmopathy. The sample holds many counts of this clonotype. Its antigen remains unknown. Germline assignment: CDR1 SNHLY and CDR2 FYNNEI. The CDR3 is made up of 13 amino acids. V was trimmed by 7 bases and J by 7 bases, leaving 11 bases between them. TCR beta CDR3 regions were amplified from RNA transcripts. An initial round of RT-PCR targeting the TCR CDR3 relied on the HTBI primer set. TCRdb called the multiplex PCR reads again in MiXCR, with one record for every CDR3 protein. This sample carries around 250,000 distinct CDR3 sequences, roughly 15% of them seen once, and the ten largest clones take about 14%. Study-wide points: Researchers report that a 13 V-J model separated ophthalmopathy from stable hyperthyroidism. Expanded thyroid clonotypes (above 0.001) were mostly also found in blood.

The clonotype was recovered from a woman between 40 and 50 years old with Graves' hyperthyroidism that later progressed to Graves' ophthalmopathy. Specimen: blood. This rearrangement joins TRBV2 to TRBJ1-6; unclear D gene. CDR3: CASTSGPNSPLHF. The CDR3 DNA reads as TGTGCCAGCACTTCCGGCCCCAATTCACCCCTCCACTTT.